This TCR beta chain is from a study of blood T cell repertoires in COVID-19. Study overall: PBMCs, B-cell-depleted T cells, or T cells were the source of the cDNA or gDNA that made up the material.

Germline CDR1 is MNHEY and CDR2 is SVGAGI. After removal of 6 bases from V and 7 bases from J, the junction contained 13 bases not matched to a gene. The CDR3 has 15 amino acids. Source study methods: Researchers report that nucleated cell counts were estimated from reference gene primer amplification. Assay: immunoSEQ multiplex PCR; the TCRdb copy retains only in-frame clones and omits some. The V and J calls and clone size are taken from that table; D and trimming were inferred from the DNA. The sample yields around 300,000 clones, approximately 90% seen once. The receptor was isolated from a woman aged 35 to 49 who had recovered from COVID-19. Sequencing was done on a sample of PBMCs or T cells enriched from blood (not recorded which). The rearrangement uses TRBV6-5 and TRBJ2-7, with 9 nucleotides matching TRBD1. Here the CDR3 DNA reads TGTGCCAGCAGCCGGACAGGGGACCCCCAGAGGGAGCAGTACTTC. Its translation: CASSRTGDPQREQYF.